This TCR beta chain is from a study of metastatic and nonmetastatic thyroid tumors. TCRdb re-called the PCR reads with MiXCR. The data show about 19,000 clones, just over 25% seen once. The CDR3 has 15 residues. CDR1 DFQATT and CDR2 SNEGSKA come from the germline V gene (reference sequence). The ends lost 1 base at V and 7 bases at J; junction bases unmatched: 7. This clone was observed a few times. The target antigen is unknown. Study-wide points: For both blood and tumor, malignant thyroid tumors reportedly showed significantly higher TCR beta diversity than benign nodules did.

None of the patients had undergone any treatment ahead of thyroid surgery. Sequences were obtained from blood. The chain is built from TRBV20-1 and TRBJ2-3; 11 bases map to TRBD2. The sequence was collected from a male donor with papillary thyroid cancer or a benign thyroid nodule (not recorded which). Some clones in this sample may be carry-over from other donors' samples. The CDR3 nucleotides read TGCAGTGCTAGAGTATTAGCGGGAGGGCCGCATACGCAGTATTTT. Amino acid sequence: CSARVLAGGPHTQYF.